A single sample is the source of the 16 T cell receptor beta chains below, sequenced in a study of blood T cell repertoires in COVID-19. Profiled with immunoSEQ multiplex PCR; TCRdb holds only in-frame clones, not every one. The data hold 300,000 to 350,000 clones, with about 88% observed a single time. The source material was PBMCs or T cells enriched from blood (not recorded which). The source of these receptors is a woman in her twenties or thirties who had recovered from COVID-19.

The CDR3 spells CASSFPQEPQHF. Here the CDR3 DNA reads TGTGCCAGCAGTTTTCCCCAGGAGCCCCAGCATTTT. V usage is TRBV28 and J usage is TRBJ1-5; D ambiguous. The germline V gene encodes CDR1 MDHEN and CDR2 SYDVKM. The CDR3 loop spans 12 amino acids. V dropped 3 bases and J dropped 8 bases, with 8 bases sitting between them.

CDR3: CASSLGQFYEQYF. The CDR3 DNA sequence: TGTGCCAGCAGCTTAGGGCAGTTCTACGAGCAGTACTTC. V is TRBV13 and J is TRBJ2-7; D unresolved. V lost 0 bases and J lost 3, with 6 bases in between. The germline V gene has CDR1 PRHDT and CDR2 FYEKMQ (reference sequence). The CDR3 length is 13 residues.

DNA for the CDR3: TGTGCCAGCAGCTTAATAGGGGCCGGGTACAATGAGCAGTTCTTC. Translated: CASSLIGAGYNEQFF. The rearrangement joins TRBV7-2 to TRBJ2-1; maybe TRBD1 (5 bases). CDR3 length: 15 amino acids. Germline lookup yields CDR1 SGHTA and CDR2 FQGNSA. Deletions cut 2 bases from V and 4 bases from J, with 12 bases between.

The chain is built from TRBV5-4 and TRBJ2-2; TRBD2 matches 14 bases. The junction had 6 bases not matched to a gene; V was cut back by 3 bases and J by 5 bases. Germline V lookup: CDR1 SGHNT, CDR2 YYREEE (reference sequence). The CDR3 loop spans 17 amino acids. Here the CDR3 DNA reads TGTGCCAGCAGCTCGGGACTAGCGGGGGTGCGGACCGGGGAGCTGTTTTTT. It specifies CASSSGLAGVRTGELFF. Variable domain in full (rest from reference TRBV5-4 and TRBJ2-2): ETGVTQSPTHLIKTRGQQVTLRCSSQSGHNTVSWYQQALGQGPQFIFQYYREEENGRGNFPPRFSGLQFPNYSSELNVNALELDDSALYLCASSSGLAGVRTGELFFGEGSRLTVL.

This chain connects TRBV4-2 to TRBJ2-1; D might be TRBD2 (6 bases). The germline V and J ends were trimmed by 1 base and 6 bases, with 16 bases remaining between them. The CDR3 extends over 16 amino acids. Germline values: CDR1 LGHNA, CDR2 YNFKEQ. The CDR3 sequence: CASSQGPGLNFNEQFF. Written as DNA, the CDR3 is TGTGCCAGCAGCCAAGGACCGGGACTGAACTTCAATGAGCAGTTCTTC.

The rearrangement joins TRBV28 to TRBJ2-7, with 14 bases matching TRBD2. CDR1 MDHEN and CDR2 SYDVKM come from the germline V gene. The CDR3 has 17 amino acids. Trimming took 5 bases from V and 0 from J; bases not matched to a gene: 6. The CDR3 DNA follows: TGTGCCAGCAGTCTTGGGACTAGCGGGGGACTCTCCTACGAGCAGTACTTC. Its translation is CASSLGTSGGLSYEQYF.

This clone was seen just once. The chain couples TRBV6-5 to TRBJ1-2; D unresolved. The germline gives CDR1 MNHEY, CDR2 SVGAGI. V gave up 5 bases and J gave up 0 bases, with 7 bases separating them. This CDR3 spans 13 amino acids. CDR3 amino acids: CASSPKSNYGYTF. CDR3 nucleotide sequence: TGTGCCAGCAGTCCTAAATCTAACTATGGCTACACCTTC.

The chain recombines TRBV5-4 with TRBJ2-5; possible D gene TRBD1, 6 bases. The CDR3 runs 14 residues. The ends were cut back, 4 bases at V and 2 bases at J, with 12 bases in the middle. Germline CDR1 is SGHNT and CDR2 is YYREEE (reference sequence). The CDR3 DNA sequence: TGTGCCAGCAGCATACAGGGTCCTCAAGAGACCCAGTACTTC. Translated, it gives CASSIQGPQETQYF.

This clone has a single count. V is TRBV28 and J is TRBJ2-7; 11 nucleotides match TRBD1. The V and J ends lost 3 bases and 6 bases, in that order; junction bases with no gene match: 4. CDR1 is MDHEN, CDR2 SYDVKM, per germline. The CDR3 sequence is 14 residues long. The CDR3 DNA reads TGTGCCAGCAGTTTTCCCGGGACAGGGGGCGAGCAGTACTTC. Translated: CASSFPGTGGEQYF. Combining the CDR3 with reference TRBV28 and TRBJ2-7 gives the whole variable domain DVKVTQSSRYLVKRTGEKVFLECVQDMDHENMFWYRQDPGLGLRLIYFSYDVKMKEKGDIPEGYSVSREKKERFSLILESASTNQTSMYLCASSFPGTGGEQYFGPGTRLTVT.

Note on this clone: At one boundary the junction diverges from the germline segment, which might be a read error. This chain joins TRBV3-1 (or the pseudogene TRBV3-2) and TRBJ2-1, with 14 positions matching TRBD2. The CDR3 extends over 17 amino acids. Looked up from germline, CDR1 is LGHDT and CDR2 is YNNKEL (reference sequence). The DNA of the CDR3 is TGTGCCAGCAGTCAAGGGGTGGGACTAGCGGGGGCCGATGAGCAGTTCTTC. Its translation is CASSQGVGLAGADEQFF.

The chain joins TRBV7-2 to TRBJ1-5; 8 nucleotides line up with TRBD1. The length of the CDR3 is 14 residues. The germline CDR1 and CDR2 sequences are SGHTA and FQGNSA. Unmatched junction bases numbered 2, after V lost 5 bases and J lost 2 bases. The CDR3 protein is CASSPTGGNQPQHF. The CDR3 coding sequence is TGTGCCAGCAGCCCGACAGGGGGCAATCAGCCCCAGCATTTT.

This sequence joins TRBV6-5 and TRBJ1-2; no reliable D call. Germline V gene data show CDR1 as MNHEY and CDR2 as SVGAGI. V was cut by 6 bases and J by 8 bases, with 16 bases left in between. This CDR3 is built from 13 residues. As DNA, the CDR3 is TGTGCCAGCAGCCAAAGTCCCCTGCAGGGCTACACCTTC. Protein: CASSQSPLQGYTF.

V and J are TRBV7-2 and TRBJ1-5; TRBD1 matches 7 bases. This CDR3 comprises 14 residues. CDR1 and CDR2 (germline): SGHTA, FQGNSA. After removal of 3 bases from V and 4 bases from J, the junction contained 3 bases not matched to a gene. The CDR3 reads CASSFGTVNQPQHF. DNA for the CDR3: TGTGCCAGCAGCTTCGGGACAGTTAATCAGCCCCAGCATTTT.

This chain links TRBV29-1 with TRBJ2-7; no firm D call. This CDR3 has 13 residues. CDR1 is SQVTM, CDR2 ANQGSEA, per germline. With 4 bases removed from V and 0 bases from J, the gap between germline ends came to 10 bases. For the CDR3, the DNA is TGCAGCGTTGGGGCCCCTCCCTCCTACGAGCAGTACTTC. Translated, it gives CSVGAPPSYEQYF.

This clone turned up a few times. This chain links TRBV28 with TRBJ1-5; no definite D call. V lost 8 bases and J lost 6, with 17 bases in between. Germline lookup yields CDR1 MDHEN and CDR2 SYDVKM. The CDR3 contains 14 residues. This CDR3 reads CASQEIALSQPQHF. In DNA, the CDR3 is TGTGCCAGCCAAGAAATAGCGTTGAGTCAGCCCCAGCATTTT.

The gene calls are TRBV5-1 and TRBJ2-1; D call uncertain. The ends were cut back, 5 bases at V and 0 bases at J, with 9 bases in the middle. The V gene's germline CDR1 is SGHRS and CDR2 YFSETQ. CDR3 length: 14 residues. CDR3 in amino acids: CASSRSGSYNEQFF. The CDR3 DNA reads TGCGCCAGCAGTCGATCAGGCTCCTACAATGAGCAGTTCTTC.